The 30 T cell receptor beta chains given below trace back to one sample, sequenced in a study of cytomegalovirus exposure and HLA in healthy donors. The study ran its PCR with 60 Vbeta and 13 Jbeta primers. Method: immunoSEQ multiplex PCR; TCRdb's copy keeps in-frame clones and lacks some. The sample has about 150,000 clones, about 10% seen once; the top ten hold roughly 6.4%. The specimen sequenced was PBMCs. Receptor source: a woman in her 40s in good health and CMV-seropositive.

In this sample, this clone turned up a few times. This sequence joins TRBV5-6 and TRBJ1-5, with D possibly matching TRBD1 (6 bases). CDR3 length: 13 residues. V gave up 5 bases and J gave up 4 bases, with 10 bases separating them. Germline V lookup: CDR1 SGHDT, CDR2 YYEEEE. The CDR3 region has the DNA TGTGCCAGCAGTCTACAGGGAAATCAGCCCCAGCATTTT. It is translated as CASSLQGNQPQHF.

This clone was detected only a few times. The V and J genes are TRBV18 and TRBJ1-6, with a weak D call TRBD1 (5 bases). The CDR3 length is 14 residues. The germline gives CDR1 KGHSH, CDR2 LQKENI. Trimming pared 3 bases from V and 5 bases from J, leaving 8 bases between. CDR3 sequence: CASSPSGNNSPLHF. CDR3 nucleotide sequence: TGTGCCAGCTCACCTTCAGGGAATAATTCACCCCTCCACTTT.

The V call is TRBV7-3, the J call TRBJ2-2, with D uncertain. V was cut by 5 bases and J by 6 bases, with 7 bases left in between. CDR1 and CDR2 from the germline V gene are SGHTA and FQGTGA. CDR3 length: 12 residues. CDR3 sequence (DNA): TGTGCCAGCAGCCAACACCCCGGGGAGCTGTTTTTT. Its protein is CASSQHPGELFF. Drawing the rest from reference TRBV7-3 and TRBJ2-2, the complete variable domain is GAGVSQTPSNKVTEKGKYVELRCDPISGHTALYWYRQSLGQGPEFLIYFQGTGAADDSGLPNDRFFAVRPEGSVSTLKIQRTERGDSAVYLCASSQHPGELFFGEGSRLTVL.

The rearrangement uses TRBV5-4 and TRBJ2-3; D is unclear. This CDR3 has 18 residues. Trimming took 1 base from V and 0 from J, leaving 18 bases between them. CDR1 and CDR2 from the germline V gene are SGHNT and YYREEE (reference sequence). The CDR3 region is CASSLKLAPLGSTDTQYF. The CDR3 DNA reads TGTGCCAGCAGCTTGAAATTAGCCCCCCTCGGGAGCACAGATACGCAGTATTTT.

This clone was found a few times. Here the CDR3 reads CASTARTANEKLFF. The CDR3 nucleotides are TGTGCCAGCACGGCCCGGACAGCAAATGAAAAACTGTTTTTT. The V call is TRBV2, the J call TRBJ1-4, with TRBD1 as a possible D gene (6 bases). This CDR3 has 14 amino acids. Deletions cut 7 bases from V and 5 bases from J, with 14 bases between. The germline V gene has CDR1 SNHLY and CDR2 FYNNEI.

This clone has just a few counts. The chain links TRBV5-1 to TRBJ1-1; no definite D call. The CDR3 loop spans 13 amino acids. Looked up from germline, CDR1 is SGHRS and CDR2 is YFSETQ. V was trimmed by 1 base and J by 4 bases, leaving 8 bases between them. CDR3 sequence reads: CASSLPGTTEAFF. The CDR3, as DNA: TGCGCCAGCAGCTTGCCGGGTACCACTGAAGCTTTCTTT. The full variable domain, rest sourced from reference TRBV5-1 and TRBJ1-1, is KAGVTQTPRYLIKTRGQQVTLSCSPISGHRSVSWYQQTPGQGLQFLFEYFSETQRNKGNFPGRFSGRQFSNSRSEMNVSTLELGDSALYLCASSLPGTTEAFFGQGTRLTVV.

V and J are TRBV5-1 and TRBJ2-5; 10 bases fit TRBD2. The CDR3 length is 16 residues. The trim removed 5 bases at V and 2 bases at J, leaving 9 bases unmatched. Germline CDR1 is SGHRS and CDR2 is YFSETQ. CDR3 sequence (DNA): TGCGCCAGCAGACCAGCTAGCGGGGGAAAACAAGAGACCCAGTACTTC. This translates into CASRPASGGKQETQYF. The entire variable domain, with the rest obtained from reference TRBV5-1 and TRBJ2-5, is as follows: KAGVTQTPRYLIKTRGQQVTLSCSPISGHRSVSWYQQTPGQGLQFLFEYFSETQRNKGNFPGRFSGRQFSNSRSEMNVSTLELGDSALYLCASRPASGGKQETQYFGPGTRLLVL.

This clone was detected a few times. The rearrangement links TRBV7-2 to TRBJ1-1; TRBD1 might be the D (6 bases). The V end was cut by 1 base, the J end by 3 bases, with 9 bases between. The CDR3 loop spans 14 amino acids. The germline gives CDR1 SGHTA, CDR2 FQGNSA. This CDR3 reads CASSLGDTYTEAFF. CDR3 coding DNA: TGTGCCAGCAGCTTAGGGGACACCTACACTGAAGCTTTCTTT.

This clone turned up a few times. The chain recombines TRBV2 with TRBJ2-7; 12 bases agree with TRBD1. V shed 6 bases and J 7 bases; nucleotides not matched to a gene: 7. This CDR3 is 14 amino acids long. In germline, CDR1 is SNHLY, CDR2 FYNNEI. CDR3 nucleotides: TGTGCCAGCAGCCGGGACAGGGGGCCGGGGGAGCAGTACTTC. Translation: CASSRDRGPGEQYF.

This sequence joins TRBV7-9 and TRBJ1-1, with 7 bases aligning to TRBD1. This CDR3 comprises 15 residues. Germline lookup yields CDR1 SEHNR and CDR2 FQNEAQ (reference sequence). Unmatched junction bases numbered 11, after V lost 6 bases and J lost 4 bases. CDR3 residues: CASREGAEFSTEAFF. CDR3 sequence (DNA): TGTGCCAGCAGGGAGGGGGCCGAATTTAGCACTGAAGCTTTCTTT.

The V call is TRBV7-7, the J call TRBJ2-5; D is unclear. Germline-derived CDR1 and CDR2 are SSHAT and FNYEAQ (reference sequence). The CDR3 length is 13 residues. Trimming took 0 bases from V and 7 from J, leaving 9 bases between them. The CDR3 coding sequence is TGTGCCAGCAGCTTAGCTGTAACCGGGACCCAGTACTTC. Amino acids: CASSLAVTGTQYF.

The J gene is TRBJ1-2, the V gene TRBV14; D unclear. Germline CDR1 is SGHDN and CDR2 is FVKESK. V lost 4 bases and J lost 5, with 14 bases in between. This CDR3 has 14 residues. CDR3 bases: TGTGCCAGCAGCCCCTTCGAGGAAGGATATGGCTACACCTTC. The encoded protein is CASSPFEEGYGYTF.

The CDR3 nucleotides are TGTGCCAGCAGCTTGGCCGGGACAGGGGTTGGAGGGGAGCTGTTTTTT. Amino acid sequence: CASSLAGTGVGGELFF. This rearrangement joins TRBV5-6 to TRBJ2-2; TRBD1 matches 10 bases. CDR1 and CDR2 from the germline V gene are SGHDT and YYEEEE. V dropped 0 bases and J dropped 8; count of bases not matched to a gene: 7. This CDR3 is built from 16 residues.

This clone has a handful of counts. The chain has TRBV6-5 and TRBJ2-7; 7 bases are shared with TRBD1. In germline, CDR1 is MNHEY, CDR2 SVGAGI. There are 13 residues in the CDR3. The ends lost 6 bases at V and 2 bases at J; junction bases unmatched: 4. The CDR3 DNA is TGTGCCAGCAGCCGGACAGGCACCTACGAGCAGTACTTC. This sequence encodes CASSRTGTYEQYF.

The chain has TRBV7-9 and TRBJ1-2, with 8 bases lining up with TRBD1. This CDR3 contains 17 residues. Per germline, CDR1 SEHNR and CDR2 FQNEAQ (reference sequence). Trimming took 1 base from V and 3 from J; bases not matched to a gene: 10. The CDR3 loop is CASSLVGAQGAYYGYTF. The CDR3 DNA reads TGTGCCAGCAGCTTAGTTGGAGCCCAGGGGGCATACTATGGCTACACCTTC. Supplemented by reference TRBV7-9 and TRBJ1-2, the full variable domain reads DTGVSQNPRHKITKRGQNVTFRCDPISEHNRLYWYRQTLGQGPEFLTYFQNEAQLEKSRLLSDRFSAERPKGSFSTLEIQRTEQGDSAMYLCASSLVGAQGAYYGYTFGSGTRLTVV.

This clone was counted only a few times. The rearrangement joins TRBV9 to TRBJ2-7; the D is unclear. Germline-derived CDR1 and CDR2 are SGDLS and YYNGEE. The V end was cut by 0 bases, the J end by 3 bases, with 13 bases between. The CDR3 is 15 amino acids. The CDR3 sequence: CASSVVGQAGYEQYF. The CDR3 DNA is TGTGCCAGCAGCGTAGTGGGTCAGGCCGGCTACGAGCAGTACTTC.

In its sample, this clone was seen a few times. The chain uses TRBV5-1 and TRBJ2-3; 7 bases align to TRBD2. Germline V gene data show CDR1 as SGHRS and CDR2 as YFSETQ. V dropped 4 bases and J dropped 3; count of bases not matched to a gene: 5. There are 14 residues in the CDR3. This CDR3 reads CASSAAGVTDTQYF. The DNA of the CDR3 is TGCGCCAGCAGCGCTGCGGGGGTGACAGATACGCAGTATTTT.

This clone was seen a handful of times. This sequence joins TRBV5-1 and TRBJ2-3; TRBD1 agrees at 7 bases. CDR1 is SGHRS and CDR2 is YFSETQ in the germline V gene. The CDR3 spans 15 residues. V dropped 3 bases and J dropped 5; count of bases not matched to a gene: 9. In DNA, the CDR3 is TGCGCCAGCAGCTCAGGACAGGCCTTTGGAGATACGCAGTATTTT. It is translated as CASSSGQAFGDTQYF. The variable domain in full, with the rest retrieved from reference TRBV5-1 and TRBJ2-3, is KAGVTQTPRYLIKTRGQQVTLSCSPISGHRSVSWYQQTPGQGLQFLFEYFSETQRNKGNFPGRFSGRQFSNSRSEMNVSTLELGDSALYLCASSSGQAFGDTQYFGPGTRLTVL.

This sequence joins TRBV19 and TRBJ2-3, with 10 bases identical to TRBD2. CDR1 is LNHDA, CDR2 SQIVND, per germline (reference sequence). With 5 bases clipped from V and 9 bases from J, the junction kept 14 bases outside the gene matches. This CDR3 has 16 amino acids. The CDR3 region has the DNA TGTGCCAGTAGTCTTAGCGGGGGGATCCAAAAACAAACGCAGTATTTT. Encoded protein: CASSLSGGIQKQTQYF.

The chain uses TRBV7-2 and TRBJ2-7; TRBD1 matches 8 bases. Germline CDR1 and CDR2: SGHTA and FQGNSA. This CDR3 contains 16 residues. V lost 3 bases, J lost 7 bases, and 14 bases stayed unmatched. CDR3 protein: CASSFGQGAFLGEQYF. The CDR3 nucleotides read TGTGCCAGCAGCTTCGGGCAGGGGGCCTTCCTGGGGGAGCAGTACTTC.

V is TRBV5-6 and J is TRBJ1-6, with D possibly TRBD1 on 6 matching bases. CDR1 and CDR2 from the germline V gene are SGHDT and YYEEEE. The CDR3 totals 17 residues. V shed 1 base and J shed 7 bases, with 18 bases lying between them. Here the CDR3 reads CASSLSSGALANSPLHF. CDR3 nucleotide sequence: TGTGCCAGCAGCTTGTCATCAGGGGCCCTGGCGAATTCACCCCTCCACTTT.

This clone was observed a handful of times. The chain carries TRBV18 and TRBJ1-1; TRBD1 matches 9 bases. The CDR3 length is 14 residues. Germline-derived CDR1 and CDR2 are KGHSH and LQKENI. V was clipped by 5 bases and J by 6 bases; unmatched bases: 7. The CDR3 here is CASSGDRASAEAFF. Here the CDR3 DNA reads TGTGCCAGCTCAGGGGACAGGGCGTCTGCTGAAGCTTTCTTT. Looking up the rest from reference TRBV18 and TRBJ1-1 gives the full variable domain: NAGVMQNPRHLVRRRGQEARLRCSPMKGHSHVYWYRQLPEEGLKFMVYLQKENIIDESGMPKERFSAEFPKEGPSILRIQQVVRGDSAAYFCASSGDRASAEAFFGQGTRLTVV.

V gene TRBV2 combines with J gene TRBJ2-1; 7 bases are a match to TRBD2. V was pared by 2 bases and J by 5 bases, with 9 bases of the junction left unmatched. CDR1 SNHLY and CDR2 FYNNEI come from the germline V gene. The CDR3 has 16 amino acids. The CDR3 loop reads CASSERRSGVNNEQFF. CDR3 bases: TGTGCCAGCAGTGAACGGAGGAGCGGGGTAAACAATGAGCAGTTCTTC.

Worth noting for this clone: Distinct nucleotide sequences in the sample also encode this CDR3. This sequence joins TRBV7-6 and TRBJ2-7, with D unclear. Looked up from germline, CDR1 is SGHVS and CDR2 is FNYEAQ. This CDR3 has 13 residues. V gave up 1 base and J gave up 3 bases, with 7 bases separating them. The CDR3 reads CASSLGPSYEQYF. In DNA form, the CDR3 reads TGTGCCAGCAGCTTAGGACCTAGCTACGAGCAGTACTTC. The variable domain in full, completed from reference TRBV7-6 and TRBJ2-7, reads GAGVSQSPRYKVTKRGQDVALRCDPISGHVSLYWYRQALGQGPEFLTYFNYEAQQDKSGLPNDRFSAERPEGSISTLTIQRTEQRDSAMYRCASSLGPSYEQYFGPGTRLTVT.

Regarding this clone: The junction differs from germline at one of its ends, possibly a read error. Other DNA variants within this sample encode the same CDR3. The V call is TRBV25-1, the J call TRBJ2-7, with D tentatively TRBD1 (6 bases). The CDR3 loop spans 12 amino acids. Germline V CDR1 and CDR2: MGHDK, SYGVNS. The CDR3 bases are TGCGCCAGCAGTGCACAGGGCGACGAGCAGTACTTC. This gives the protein CASSAQGDEQYF.

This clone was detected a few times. Here the CDR3 reads CASSLQAIEGQPQHF. The CDR3 DNA reads TGTGCCAGCAGCTTGCAGGCGATCGAGGGTCAGCCCCAGCATTTT. This chain joins TRBV5-7 and TRBJ1-5, with no clear D. TRBV5-7 has ORF status, its function being uncertain. Trimming took 1 base from V and 6 from J, leaving 14 bases between them. There are 15 residues in the CDR3.

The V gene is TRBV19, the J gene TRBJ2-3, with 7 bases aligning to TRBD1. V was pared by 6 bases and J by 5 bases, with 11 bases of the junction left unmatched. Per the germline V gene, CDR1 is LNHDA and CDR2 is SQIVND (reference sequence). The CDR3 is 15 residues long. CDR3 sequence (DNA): TGTGCCAGTAGCCAACATAAGGACAGGCAAGATACGCAGTATTTT. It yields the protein CASSQHKDRQDTQYF.

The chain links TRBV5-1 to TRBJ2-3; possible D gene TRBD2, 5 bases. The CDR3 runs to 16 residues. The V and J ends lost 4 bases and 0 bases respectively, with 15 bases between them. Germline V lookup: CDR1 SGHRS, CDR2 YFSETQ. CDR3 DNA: TGCGCCAGCAGCCCTAGGACTTCCGCTAGCACAGATACGCAGTATTTT. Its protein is CASSPRTSASTDTQYF. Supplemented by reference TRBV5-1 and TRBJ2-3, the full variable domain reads KAGVTQTPRYLIKTRGQQVTLSCSPISGHRSVSWYQQTPGQGLQFLFEYFSETQRNKGNFPGRFSGRQFSNSRSEMNVSTLELGDSALYLCASSPRTSASTDTQYFGPGTRLTVL.

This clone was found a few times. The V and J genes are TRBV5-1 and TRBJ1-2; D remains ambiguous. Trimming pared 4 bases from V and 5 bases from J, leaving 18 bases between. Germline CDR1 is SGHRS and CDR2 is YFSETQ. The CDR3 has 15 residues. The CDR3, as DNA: TGCGCCAGCAGCCCGTCAGCGGTTGCTGATTATGGCTACACCTTC. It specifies CASSPSAVADYGYTF.

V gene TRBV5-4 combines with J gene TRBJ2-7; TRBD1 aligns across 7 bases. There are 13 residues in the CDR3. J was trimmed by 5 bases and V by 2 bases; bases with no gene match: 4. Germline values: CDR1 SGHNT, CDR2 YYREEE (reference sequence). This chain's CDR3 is CASSFTGVHEQYF. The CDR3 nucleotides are TGTGCCAGCAGCTTCACAGGGGTCCACGAGCAGTACTTC. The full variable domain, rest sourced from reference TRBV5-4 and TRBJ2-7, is ETGVTQSPTHLIKTRGQQVTLRCSSQSGHNTVSWYQQALGQGPQFIFQYYREEENGRGNFPPRFSGLQFPNYSSELNVNALELDDSALYLCASSFTGVHEQYFGPGTRLTVT.